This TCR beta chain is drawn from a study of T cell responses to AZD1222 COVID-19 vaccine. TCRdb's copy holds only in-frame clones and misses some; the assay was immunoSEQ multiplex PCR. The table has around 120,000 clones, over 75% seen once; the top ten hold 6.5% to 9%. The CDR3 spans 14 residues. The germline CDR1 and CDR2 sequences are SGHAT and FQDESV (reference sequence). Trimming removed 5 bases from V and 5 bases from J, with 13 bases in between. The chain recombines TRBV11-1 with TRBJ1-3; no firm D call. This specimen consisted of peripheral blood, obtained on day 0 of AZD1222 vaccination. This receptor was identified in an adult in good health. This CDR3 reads CASSTRTTRNTIYF. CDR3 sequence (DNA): TGTGCCAGCAGCACTAGGACTACCCGAAACACCATATATTTT.